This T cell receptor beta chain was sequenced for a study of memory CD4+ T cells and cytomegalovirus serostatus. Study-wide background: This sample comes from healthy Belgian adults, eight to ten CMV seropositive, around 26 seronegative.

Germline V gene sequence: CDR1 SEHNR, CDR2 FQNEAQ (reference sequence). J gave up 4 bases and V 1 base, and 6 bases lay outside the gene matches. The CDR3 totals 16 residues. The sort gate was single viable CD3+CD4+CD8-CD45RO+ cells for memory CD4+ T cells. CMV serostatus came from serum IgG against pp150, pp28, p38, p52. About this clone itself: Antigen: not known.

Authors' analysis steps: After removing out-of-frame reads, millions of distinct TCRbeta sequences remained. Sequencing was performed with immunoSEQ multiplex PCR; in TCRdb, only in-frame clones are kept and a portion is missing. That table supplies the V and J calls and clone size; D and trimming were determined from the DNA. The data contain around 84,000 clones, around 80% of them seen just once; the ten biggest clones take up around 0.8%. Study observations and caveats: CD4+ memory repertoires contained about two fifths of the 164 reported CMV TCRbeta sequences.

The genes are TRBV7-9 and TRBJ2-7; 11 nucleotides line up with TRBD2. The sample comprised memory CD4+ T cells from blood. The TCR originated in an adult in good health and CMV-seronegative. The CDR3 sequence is CASSLGGSGGEYEQYF. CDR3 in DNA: TGTGCCAGCAGCTTAGGGGGTAGCGGGGGGGAGTACGAGCAGTACTTC.